This T cell receptor beta chain was retrieved from a study of T-cell reconstitution after alpha-beta-depleted transplantation in children. Broader study findings: TCRbeta diversity was high at day 60 in some patients (a result of surviving recipient T cells and thymic progenitors).

The CDR3 has 13 amino acids. V lost 5 bases and J lost 4, with 8 bases in between. Germline V lookup: CDR1 SEHNR, CDR2 FQNEAQ (reference sequence). Preparation of the TCRbeta library was carried out with unique molecular identifiers. TCRdb re-called the PCR reads through MiXCR, storing one row per CDR3 protein. The sample contains 530,000 or so distinct CDR3 sequences, 25% to 30% of which appear only once. In this sample, this clonotype turned up a few times. The antigen remains unidentified. The material was PBMCs, obtained before TCRalphabeta/CD19-depleted stem cell transplant. The gene calls are TRBV7-9 and TRBJ2-2; unclear D gene. This clonotype originated in a boy under two years old with Wiskott-Aldrich syndrome, due to receive a stem cell transplant. The CDR3 spells CASSTTRTGELFF. For the CDR3, the DNA is TGTGCCAGCAGCACAACCCGCACCGGGGAGCTGTTTTTT.